This T cell receptor beta chain emerged from a study of cytomegalovirus exposure and HLA in healthy donors (TCRdb year 2017). In the study overall: In an earlier analysis of approximately 640 of the donors, 250 to 350 Gb of sequence data and 90 million to 120 million unique TCR beta sequences from about 190 million T cells were reported. Roughly 300 gigabases of sequencing data and approximately 85 million unique TCR sequences were included in an early release covering roughly 600 HLA-typed donors. Among the roughly 400 genotyped donors, about 85% belonged to the genetic ancestry cluster associated with self-reported Caucasian donors. The study aimed to test whether signatures of past pathogen exposure could be identified by cataloging public T cell receptors. Using immunosequencing, the study profiled T cell repertoires from 640 or so subjects and related those repertoires to cytomegalovirus serostatus. In addition to the first cohort of around 670 subjects, a separate validation cohort of 120 different subjects was used. High-throughput TCR immunosequencing, statistical association of individual TCRs with disease status, and machine learning were combined to predict cytomegalovirus infection status. A later analysis re-examined previously published TCR beta repertoires from 610 or so donors and added high-resolution HLA genotyping to investigate patterns of TCR occurrence. The later analysis used no new phenotypic data to find candidate immune exposures, relying instead on TCR beta sequences and their occurrence across donors. In an earlier analysis of 500 to 650 of the donors, high-throughput TCR beta sequencing was used to judge whether each TCR beta V gene segment behaved as functional or pseudogenic. Alongside the repertoire data, information on donor age, sex, ethnicity and CMV serostatus was compiled. Genome-wide SNP genotypes for about 60% of the 666 donors were used in a later genetic analysis, which treated that subset as a discovery cohort. All discovery cohort repertoires had been generated using a single sequencing platform. Both class I and class II loci were covered by HLA typing, at four-digit resolution. Typing coverage differed by locus: A, B, C, DRB1 and DQB1 were typed in roughly 620-640 donors, DQA1 in about 510, DPA1 in some 600, and DPB1 in roughly 450. Several DR-DQ haplotypes were handled as single units for association and clustering because linkage in the cohort was strong. Among about 370 genotyped donors of the cohort, an average of around 250,000 unique TCR beta nucleotide sequences was sequenced per donor, of which about 20% were non-productive. Study-wide conclusions, independent of this receptor: A later analysis found that TCR association rates varied across HLA loci, with DRB1 alleles showing the most associated TCRs and HLA-C alleles the fewest. A group of highly shared sequence variants was considered likely to be a technical artifact of the sequencing pipeline. A further reported finding was that TCR beta sequences accurately predicted the HLA-A and HLA-B alleles for most subjects in the first cohort. The study listed approximately 160 TCR beta chains as associated with cytomegalovirus. Across donors, most TCR sequences were observed very rarely, whereas some public TCRs were present in many individuals. CMV serostatus was the only immune exposure information available for the cohort. In a later analysis, 16,951 TCR beta sequences were associated with specific HLA alleles at a false discovery rate of 0.05. V-gene and J-gene trimming of TCR beta chains was associated with a missense DCLRE1C variant in a later genetic analysis, and the association was replicated in an independent cohort. Because counts were too low, seventeen rarely observed V segments, including chromosome 9 orphons, were left out of the earlier analysis of 500 to 750 of the donors. The presence/absence analyses assumed that sequencing depth was roughly uniform across donors, and that assumption may not be true. The authors suggested that the approach could potentially be extended to other disease states and immunological phenotypes. Because the 87-base-pair reads could not distinguish some IMGT-functional V segments, including TRBV6-2 and TRBV6-3, those segments were excluded. Strong co-occurrence of HLA alleles, especially DR and DQ, made assigning TCR associations to individual alleles difficult. In a later analysis, several top co-occurrence clusters were reported to appear linked to parvovirus B19, influenza, CMV and Epstein-Barr virus. Linkage disequilibrium might explain the correlated functional status among segregating V segments, but an unknown experimental factor could not be excluded. Broadly in line with IMGT annotations, most TCR beta V segments showed up in productive rearrangements about 87% or about 30% of the time in an earlier analysis of 450 to 750 of the donors. HLA typing was unavailable for some donors at each locus, so association tests used only the typed subset. This cohort had only TCR beta chains sequenced, and the lack of alpha or paired-chain data limited which features could be detected. Compared with equally common non-associated chains, HLA-associated TCR beta chains in a later analysis were more clonally expanded and had lower generation probabilities. Three of the identified cytomegalovirus-associated TCR beta chains were confirmed in vitro to be specific for cytomegalovirus antigens. Compared with the roughly 720-donor mean, donors in an Asian-associated ancestry cluster had fewer N-insertions in productive TCRs, according to a later genetic analysis. In a later analysis, most CMV-associated TCR beta chains were found to appear HLA-restricted, with HLA associations seemingly driven largely by CMV exposure. The classifier was reported to diagnose cytomegalovirus status with high specificity and sensitivity in both the original cohort and the validation cohort.

The method was the immunoSEQ multiplex PCR assay. The multiplex PCR relied on a mix of 60 forward primers for TCR Vbeta segments and 13 reverse primers for TCR Jbeta segments. A multiplex PCR assay on genomic DNA amplified the CDR3 region of rearranged TCR beta genes. On the Illumina HiSeq System, the amplified TCR beta libraries were sequenced as 87-base-pair reads. From the authors' description of their analysis: Across the 500 to 700 repertoires, a later analysis counted about 81 million unique TCR beta chains, about 10 million of which were shared by at least two donors. Raw reads were error-corrected and collapsed into unique sequences by a nearest-neighbor algorithm in which closely related sequences were merged to remove PCR and sequencing errors. To assign V, D and J gene segments, CDR3 sequences were aligned to IMGT reference sequences. For a sequence to be retained, a match of at least six nucleotides was required to both a V gene segment and a J gene segment. A rearrangement was called productive if the CDR3 had no stop codons and remained in frame with V and J, and every other rearrangement was called non-productive. Following IMGT convention, CDR3 was defined as the stretch from the second conserved V-encoded cysteine to the conserved J-encoded phenylalanine. Sequences without an unambiguous match to a single V gene segment were excluded from the earlier analysis of several hundred of the donors. An earlier analysis of a few hundred of the donors called V segments functional above 56.7% productive rearrangements and segregating when the between-donor standard deviation exceeded 5%. A statistical classification framework was built to diagnose cytomegalovirus status from the catalog of TCR beta chain sequences. A later analysis assigned V and J genes by comparing TCR nucleotide sequences with IMGT/GENE-DB human TR gene sequences. In a later analysis, CDR3 sequences and most-parsimonious VDJ recombination scenarios were assigned using the TCRdist pipeline. A later analysis defined each TCR beta chain by its CDR3 amino acid sequence plus V-gene family, and excluded reads lacking a unique V-gene family. To address suspected cross-contamination and a sequencing artifact, a later analysis removed a few hundred highly shared, low-generation-probability nucleotide sequences. In a later analysis, a clonal expansion index for each public chain was calculated from normalized within-repertoire ranks of inferred template counts. In a later analysis, generation probabilities were computed with a VDJ recombination model fitted to out-of-frame rearrangements, and the resulting probabilities were checked against IGoR. Hypergeometric tests were used in a later analysis to score TCR-TCR, TCR-HLA and TCR-CMV co-occurrence, with a repertoire-size bias correction applied to the TCR pairs. A later analysis estimated false discovery rates by permuting HLA or CMV assignments 20 times. In a later analysis, co-occurring TCRs were grouped using DBSCAN, with TCRdist sequence similarity added in when clustering inside HLA-allele-positive subsets. Repertoires with fewer than 30,000 or more than 120,000 public chains were left out of co-occurrence clustering, as were about five repertoires with anomalous nucleotide sharing. TCRdb re-hosts the immuneACCESS table, in-frame sequences only. Its copies lack some clones; in the studies checked, an unresolved V gene accounts for under half of them, and the cause for the rest is not known. The V and J calls and the clone size are those of that table, but D and trimming were determined from the DNA. Here the sample has about 150,000 clones; roughly three fifths occur a single time. Approximately 2.5% of the sample goes to the ten largest clones.

Trimming removed 7 bases from V and 8 bases from J; the gene matches leave 10 bases unexplained. The CDR3 covers 14 residues, taking in both the cysteine and the phenylalanine. Just the 42-base CDR3 DNA is kept, in frame starting at base 1. CDR1 and CDR2 are drawn from the germline V gene: SQVTM, ANQGSEA. In total, fewer than 750 healthy bone marrow donors made up the cohort. Cohort members were all nominally healthy when sampled, although unrecorded immune exposures were likely present. The donor tested CMV seronegative, placing the donor among the 350 or so seronegative members of the cohort. A peripheral blood sample was collected from each donor, and TCR beta sequencing was performed on peripheral blood mononuclear cells. Genomic DNA was extracted from the blood cell samples with the Qiagen DNeasy Blood Extraction Kit. This clone was counted between two and nine times. Its antigen has not been determined. The sample holds no much larger clone one base away, and base qualities are not on file.

This receptor chain uses TRBV29-1 and TRBJ2-2, with 10 central nucleotides matching TRBD1. The sequence came from a woman in her forties in good health and CMV-seronegative. Sequencing input: PBMCs. The nucleotide sequence reads as follows: TGCAGCGCCTTTCGACAGGGGGCGATGGGGGAGCTGTTTTTT. It translates as CSAFRQGAMGELFF.